This T cell receptor beta chain was profiled in a study of T-cell memory formation after mild COVID-19. Study results and limitations: Prior to infection, memory already included some responding clones, suggesting cross-reactive memory joined. Clones that shrank (day 15 to 85) were balanced CD4/CD8, whereas later expanders leaned CD4+. Researchers report contracting CD4+ clones mostly in CM and EM, with CD8+ clones in EMRA.

The germline V gene encodes CDR1 LNHDA and CDR2 SQIVND (reference sequence). V was cut by 7 bases and J by 4 bases, with 13 bases left in between. The length of the CDR3 is 13 residues. A note on this clonotype: The antigen is undetermined.

TCRdb re-called the 5' RACE reads with MiXCR, one entry per CDR3 protein. The repertoire has about 270,000 distinct CDR3 sequences, 15% of them found once; the top ten carry approximately 2.1%. This TCR was recovered from an adult woman who had mild COVID-19 (a few samples of this study predate the infection). Cell type and time point are not known. Sequenced: PBMCs or a T cell subset sorted from them (not recorded which). The chain joins TRBV19 to TRBJ1-2; D perhaps matches TRBD1 (6 bases). CDR3 in amino acids: CASIQDSRYGYTF. DNA of the CDR3: TGTGCCAGTATCCAGGACAGCCGCTATGGCTACACCTTC. Complete variable domain (other parts from reference TRBV19 and TRBJ1-2): DGGITQSPKYLFRKEGQNVTLSCEQNLNHDAMYWYRQDPGQGLRLIYYSQIVNDFQKGDIAEGYSVSREKKESFPLTVTSAQKNPTAFYLCASIQDSRYGYTFGSGTRLTVV.